The TCR beta chain described here comes from a study of blood T cell repertoires in COVID-19. Background on the study: COVID-19 samples, acute and convalescent, were from the United States, Italy and Spain. Nucleic acid was either cDNA or gDNA, and it came from T cells, B-cell-depleted T cells, or PBMCs.

The CDR3 sequence is 17 residues long. Germline CDR1 is SGHDN and CDR2 is FVKESK. V trimming: 1 base; J trimming: 8 bases; junction bases outside the gene matches: 16. Seattle enrolled patients during active infection and tracked them longitudinally. Assay used: immunoSEQ multiplex PCR; TCRdb lists only in-frame clones, some missing. The sample lists over 200,000 clones, about 84% occurring once. The TCR sequence derives from a woman aged 80 or over with COVID-19, enrolled during active disease. The chain joins TRBV14 to TRBJ1-2; 7 bases are shared with TRBD1. The specimen sequenced was peripheral blood. For the CDR3, the DNA is TGTGCCAGCAGCCAAGTTGCCCTGGGGCACAGGGGACGGGGCTACACCTTC. This codes for CASSQVALGHRGRGYTF.